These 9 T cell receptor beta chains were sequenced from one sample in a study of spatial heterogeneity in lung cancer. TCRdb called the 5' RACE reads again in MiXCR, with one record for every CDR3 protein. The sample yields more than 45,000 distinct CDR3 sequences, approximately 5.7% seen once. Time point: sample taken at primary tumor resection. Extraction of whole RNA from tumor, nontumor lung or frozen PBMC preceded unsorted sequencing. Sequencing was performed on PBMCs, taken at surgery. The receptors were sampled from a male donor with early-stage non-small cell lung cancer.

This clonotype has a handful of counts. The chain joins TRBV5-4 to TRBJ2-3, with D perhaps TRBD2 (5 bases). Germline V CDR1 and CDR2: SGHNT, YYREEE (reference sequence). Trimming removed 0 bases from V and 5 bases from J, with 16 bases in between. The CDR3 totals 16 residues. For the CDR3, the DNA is TGTGCCAGCAGCTTGGCCCCGCCCGTTGGAGGAGATACGCAGTATTTT. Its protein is CASSLAPPVGGDTQYF.

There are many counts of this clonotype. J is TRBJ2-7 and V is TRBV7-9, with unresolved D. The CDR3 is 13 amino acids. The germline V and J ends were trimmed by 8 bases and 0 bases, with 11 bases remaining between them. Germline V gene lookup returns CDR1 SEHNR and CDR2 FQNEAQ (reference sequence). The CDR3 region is CASGRASSYEQYF. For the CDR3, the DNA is TGTGCCAGCGGCCGGGCGAGCTCCTACGAGCAGTACTTC.

The CDR3 loop reads CASRVEGLIAEAFF. Written as DNA, the CDR3 is TGTGCCAGCAGAGTCGAGGGGCTTATCGCTGAAGCTTTCTTT. The gene calls are TRBV6-1 and TRBJ1-1; maybe TRBD1 (5 bases). CDR3 size: 14 residues. Between the trimmed V and J ends, which lost 6 bases and 6 bases, there was a span of 17 bases. Germline CDR1 MNHNS, CDR2 SASEGT.

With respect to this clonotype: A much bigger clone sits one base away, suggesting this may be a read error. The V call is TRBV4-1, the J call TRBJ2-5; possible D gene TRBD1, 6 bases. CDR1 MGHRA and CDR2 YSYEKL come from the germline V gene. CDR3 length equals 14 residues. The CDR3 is CASSPPQGQETQHF. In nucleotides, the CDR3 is TGCGCCAGCAGCCCCCCACAGGGCCAAGAGACCCAGCACTTC.

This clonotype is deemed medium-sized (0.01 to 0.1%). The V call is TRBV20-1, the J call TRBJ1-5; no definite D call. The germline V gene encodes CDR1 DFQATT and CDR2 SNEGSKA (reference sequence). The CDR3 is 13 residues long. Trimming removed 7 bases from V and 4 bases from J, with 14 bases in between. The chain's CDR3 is CSVRRAQNQPQHF. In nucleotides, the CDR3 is TGCAGTGTGCGGAGGGCGCAAAATCAGCCCCAGCATTTT.

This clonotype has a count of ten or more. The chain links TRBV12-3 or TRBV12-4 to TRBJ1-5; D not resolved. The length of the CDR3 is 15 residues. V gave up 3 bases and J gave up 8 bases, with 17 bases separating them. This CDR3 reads CASSFGRQHGEPQHF. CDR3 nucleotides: TGTGCCAGCAGTTTTGGCAGGCAACACGGGGAGCCCCAGCATTTT.

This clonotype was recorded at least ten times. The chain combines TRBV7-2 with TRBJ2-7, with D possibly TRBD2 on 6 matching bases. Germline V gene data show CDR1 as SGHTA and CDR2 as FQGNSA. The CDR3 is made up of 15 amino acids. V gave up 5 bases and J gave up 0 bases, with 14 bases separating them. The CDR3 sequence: CASSIRDWLSYEQYF. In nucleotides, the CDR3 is TGTGCCAGCAGCATACGGGACTGGCTCTCCTACGAGCAGTACTTC.

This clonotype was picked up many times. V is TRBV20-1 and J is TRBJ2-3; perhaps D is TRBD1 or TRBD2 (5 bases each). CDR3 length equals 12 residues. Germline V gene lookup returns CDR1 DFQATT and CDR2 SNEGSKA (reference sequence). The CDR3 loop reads CSGGQGRDTQYF. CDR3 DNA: TGCAGCGGAGGTCAGGGAAGGGATACGCAGTATTTT.

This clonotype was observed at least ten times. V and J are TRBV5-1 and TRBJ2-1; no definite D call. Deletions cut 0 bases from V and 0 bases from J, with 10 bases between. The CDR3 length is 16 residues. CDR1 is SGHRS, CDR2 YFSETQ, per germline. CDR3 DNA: TGCGCCAGCAGCTTGGCCCCCCAGAGCTCCTACAATGAGCAGTTCTTC. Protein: CASSLAPQSSYNEQFF.